The next 22 T cell receptor beta chains were all read from a single sample in a study of blood T cell repertoires in COVID-19. Assay used: immunoSEQ multiplex PCR; TCRdb lists only in-frame clones, some missing. The sample has roughly 43,000 clones, roughly 89% seen once; the top ten hold approximately 2.9%. Input material: peripheral blood. The receptor set was obtained from a man aged 45 to 65 with active COVID-19.

In its sample, this clone was seen a few times. This sequence joins TRBV19 and TRBJ1-1; D possibly corresponds to TRBD1 (5 bases). CDR1 LNHDA and CDR2 SQIVND come from the germline V gene (reference sequence). CDR3 length: 14 residues. V was clipped by 1 base and J by 7 bases, with 13 bases between them. The CDR3 nucleotides read TGTGCCAGTAGTATAGTATCTTCAGGGAATGAAGCTTTCTTT. This codes for CASSIVSSGNEAFF.

The chain couples TRBV2 to TRBJ1-6; 8 positions match TRBD1. The germline V gene has CDR1 SNHLY and CDR2 FYNNEI. This CDR3 region has 17 residues. V lost 6 bases, J lost 6 bases, and 13 bases stayed unmatched. The DNA for the CDR3 is TGTGCCAGCAGAACCCAAACAGGGGGTCGAAGTAATTCACCCCTCCACTTT. It is translated as CASRTQTGGRSNSPLHF.

The gene calls are TRBV6-6 and TRBJ2-7; 8 bases line up with TRBD1. CDR1 and CDR2 (germline): MNHNY, SVGAGI (reference sequence). J lost 1 base, V lost 5 bases, and 7 bases had no gene match. This CDR3 has 15 residues. The CDR3 spells CASSNGQGISYEQYF. In DNA form, the CDR3 reads TGTGCCAGCAGTAACGGACAGGGAATTTCCTACGAGCAGTACTTC.

The table lists this clone with a count of one. The chain uses TRBV30 and TRBJ2-5; D remains ambiguous. The CDR3 is 13 residues long. Per germline, CDR1 GTSNPN and CDR2 SVGIG (reference sequence). Trimming shortened V by 0 bases and J by 4 bases, and 9 bases separated the two germline ends. CDR3 nucleotide sequence: TGTGCCTGGAGTGTCTCGAACTCAGAGACCCAGTACTTC. It codes for CAWSVSNSETQYF.

This chain links TRBV29-1 with TRBJ1-2, with unresolved D. Germline V gene sequence: CDR1 SQVTM, CDR2 ANQGSEA. The CDR3 is 14 amino acids. Between the trimmed V and J ends, which lost 3 bases and 8 bases, there was a span of 19 bases. The CDR3 region has the DNA TGCAGCGTTGAGGACTCAGGTCTCGGGGAGGGCTACACCTTC. Encoded protein: CSVEDSGLGEGYTF.

The chain has TRBV18 and TRBJ1-3; D unresolved. The CDR3 totals 18 residues. The ends were cut back, 0 bases at V and 0 bases at J, with 15 bases in the middle. Germline assignment: CDR1 KGHSH and CDR2 LQKENI. CDR3 amino acids: CASSPPFSGGSSGNTIYF. CDR3 DNA: TGTGCCAGCTCACCACCATTTTCAGGAGGAAGCTCTGGAAACACCATATATTTT.

The chain employs TRBV5-1 and TRBJ2-6; weak D call: TRBD1 (6 bases). V was trimmed by 4 bases and J by 2 bases, leaving 10 bases between them. The CDR3 has 15 residues. Germline-derived CDR1 and CDR2 are SGHRS and YFSETQ. The CDR3 spells CASSPTGTGANVLTF. The CDR3 DNA sequence: TGCGCCAGCAGCCCAACAGGGACTGGGGCCAACGTCCTGACTTTC.

The CDR3 DNA is TGTGCCAGCAGCTTAGAGGGACAGGGCGGCACTGAAGCTTTCTTT. This codes for CASSLEGQGGTEAFF. V gene TRBV7-6 combines with J gene TRBJ1-1; 9 positions agree with TRBD1. CDR1 and CDR2 (germline): SGHVS, FNYEAQ. This CDR3 is 15 amino acids long. V dropped 1 base and J dropped 4; count of bases not matched to a gene: 4.

This chain uses TRBV19 with TRBJ1-5; TRBD1 might be the D (6 bases). Germline CDR1 is LNHDA and CDR2 is SQIVND (reference sequence). Deletions cut 5 bases from V and 3 bases from J, with 14 bases between. The CDR3 has 15 residues. In DNA form, the CDR3 reads TGTGCCAGTAGTCCGGAGGGGGGGGACAATCAGCCCCAGCATTTT. Its protein product is CASSPEGGDNQPQHF.

The rearrangement uses TRBV3-1 (or the pseudogene TRBV3-2) and TRBJ1-1, with D uncertain. The CDR3 is 14 amino acids. Trimming removed 5 bases from V and 1 base from J, with 11 bases in between. Germline V lookup: CDR1 LGHDT, CDR2 YNNKEL (reference sequence). This CDR3 is CASSVAVENTEAFF. Here the CDR3 DNA reads TGTGCCAGCAGCGTCGCGGTCGAGAACACTGAAGCTTTCTTT.

This rearrangement joins TRBV5-1 to TRBJ2-2; a possible D gene is TRBD1 (5 bases). Trimming took 7 bases from V and 2 from J, leaving 12 bases between them. Germline V gene lookup returns CDR1 SGHRS and CDR2 YFSETQ. The length of the CDR3 is 14 residues. CDR3 loop: CASVADSNTGELFF. CDR3 in DNA: TGCGCCAGCGTGGCAGACAGTAACACCGGGGAGCTGTTTTTT.

The chain uses TRBV6-5 and TRBJ1-2; D gene uncertain. The CDR3 is 13 amino acids. Germline V lookup: CDR1 MNHEY, CDR2 SVGAGI. With 6 bases removed from V and 2 bases from J, the gap between germline ends came to 10 bases. CDR3 DNA sequence: TGTGCCAGCAGCTATAATGCGAACTATGGCTACACCTTC. It specifies CASSYNANYGYTF.

The chain employs TRBV18 and TRBJ2-7; D might be TRBD2 (6 bases). The germline CDR1 and CDR2 sequences are KGHSH and LQKENI. Trimming left V 3 bases short and J 4 bases short, with 19 bases between. The CDR3 has 16 amino acids. The CDR3 protein is CASSPIELARAYEQYF. The CDR3 DNA is TGTGCCAGCTCACCCATTGAGCTAGCGAGGGCTTACGAGCAGTACTTC.

The chain employs TRBV3-1 (or the pseudogene TRBV3-2) and TRBJ2-1; 9 bases agree with TRBD1. Germline CDR1 LGHDT, CDR2 YNNKEL (reference sequence). This CDR3 spans 16 amino acids. V was clipped by 4 bases and J by 2 bases; unmatched bases: 6. The CDR3, as DNA: TGTGCCAGCAGCCCCCGGACAGGGGAGGCCTACAATGAGCAGTTCTTC. This sequence encodes CASSPRTGEAYNEQFF.

This rearrangement joins TRBV7-9 to TRBJ2-3; possibly TRBD2 for D (7 bases). Trimming stripped 0 bases from V and 2 bases from J, with 15 bases between. CDR1 is SEHNR, CDR2 FQNEAQ, per germline (reference sequence). This CDR3 spans 17 amino acids. The CDR3 DNA sequence: TGTGCCAGCAGCTTAGCTGGTGCGCGGGGGCACACAGATACGCAGTATTTT. Its protein is CASSLAGARGHTDTQYF.

V gene TRBV7-3 combines with J gene TRBJ2-3, with D hard to call. The length of the CDR3 is 13 residues. CDR1 is SGHTA and CDR2 is FQGTGA in the germline V gene. Trimming stripped 3 bases from V and 3 bases from J, with 7 bases between. The CDR3 DNA reads as TGTGCCAGCAGCTTCCAAGCAACAGATACGCAGTATTTT. Translation: CASSFQATDTQYF.

The chain carries TRBV25-1 and TRBJ2-5; TRBD1 aligns across 8 bases. Per germline, CDR1 MGHDK and CDR2 SYGVNS. The V gene end was trimmed by 4 bases and the J gene end by 5 bases; junction bases not matched to a gene: 6. The CDR3 has 14 amino acids. The CDR3 reads CASSGSTGVETQYF. The CDR3 DNA reads as TGTGCCAGCAGTGGATCGACAGGGGTCGAGACCCAGTACTTC.

The J gene is TRBJ2-2, the V gene TRBV18, with D possibly TRBD1 on 7 matching bases. Trimming took 4 bases from V and 2 from J, leaving 17 bases between them. There are 17 residues in the CDR3. The germline CDR1 and CDR2 sequences are KGHSH and LQKENI. This CDR3 is CASSLVGGGDNTGELFF. The CDR3 DNA is TGTGCCAGCTCACTCGTTGGAGGGGGCGATAACACCGGGGAGCTGTTTTTT.

The rearrangement joins TRBV5-1 to TRBJ2-2, with 7 bases aligning to TRBD1. J lost 7 bases, V lost 4 bases, and 10 bases had no gene match. The germline V gene encodes CDR1 SGHRS and CDR2 YFSETQ. The CDR3 sequence is 15 residues long. The CDR3 region is CASSLGPGGFGELFF. The CDR3 coding sequence is TGCGCCAGCAGCCTGGGGCCAGGGGGTTTCGGGGAGCTGTTTTTT.

The table lists this clone with a count of one. This chain uses TRBV13 with TRBJ2-1; 8 nucleotides match TRBD1. Per the germline V gene, CDR1 is PRHDT and CDR2 is FYEKMQ (reference sequence). Losses at the gene ends were 5 bases for V and 4 bases for J; bases not matched to a gene: 7. This CDR3 is built from 15 residues. The CDR3 sequence is CASSVRDRRYNEQFF. In nucleotides, the CDR3 is TGTGCCAGCAGCGTGCGGGACAGGAGATACAATGAGCAGTTCTTC.

The J gene is TRBJ2-3, the V gene TRBV27; D gene uncertain. The CDR3 extends over 13 amino acids. Per the germline V gene, CDR1 is MNHEY and CDR2 is SMNVEV (reference sequence). The ends were cut back, 5 bases at V and 8 bases at J, with 14 bases in the middle. In nucleotides, the CDR3 is TGTGCCAGCAGTCCCCCCGGAGCCGGTACGCAGTATTTT. It specifies CASSPPGAGTQYF.

CDR3 sequence reads: CASSRGQGRAEQYF. The DNA of the CDR3 is TGTGCCAGCAGCCGCGGACAGGGCAGGGCCGAGCAGTACTTC. This sequence joins TRBV11-2 and TRBJ2-7; 8 bases line up with TRBD1. Germline V gene lookup returns CDR1 SGHAT and CDR2 FQNNGV. The CDR3 contains 14 residues. Trimming removed 5 bases from V and 6 bases from J; junction bases left unmatched: 9.